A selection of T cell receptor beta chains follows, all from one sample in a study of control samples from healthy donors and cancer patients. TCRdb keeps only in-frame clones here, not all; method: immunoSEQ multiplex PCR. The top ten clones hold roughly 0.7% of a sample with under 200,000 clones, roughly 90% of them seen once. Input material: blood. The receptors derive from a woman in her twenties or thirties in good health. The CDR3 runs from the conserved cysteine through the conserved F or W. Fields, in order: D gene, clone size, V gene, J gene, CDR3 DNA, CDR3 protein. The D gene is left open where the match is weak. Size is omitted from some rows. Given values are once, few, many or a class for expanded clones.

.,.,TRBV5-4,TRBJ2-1,TGTGCCAGCAGCTTGGGCTACAGGGACTACAATGAGCAGTTCTTC,CASSLGYRDYNEQFF
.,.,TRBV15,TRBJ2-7,TGTGCCACCGCCGAGACCCTTTTACCCTACGAGCAGTACTTC,CATAETLLPYEQYF
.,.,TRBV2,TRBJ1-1,TGTGCCAGCAGGTACAGGGAAGAGGGGTTGAACACTGAAGCTTTCTTT,CASRYREEGLNTEAFF
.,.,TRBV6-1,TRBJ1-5,TGTGCCAGCAGTGAAGCGGGGGGAGGCAATCAGCCCCAGCATTTT,CASSEAGGGNQPQHF
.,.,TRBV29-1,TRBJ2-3,TGCAGCGTTGAAGTTCGGCAGGGAGCCCCAGATACGCAGTATTTT,CSVEVRQGAPDTQYF
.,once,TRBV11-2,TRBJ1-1,TGTGCCAGCAGCTTCCTCTCCCGGGGGAACACTGAAGCTTTCTTT,CASSFLSRGNTEAFF
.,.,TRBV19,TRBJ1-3,TGTGCCAGTAGTGTATTCTTTGGGATTTCTGGAAACACCATATATTTT,CASSVFFGISGNTIYF
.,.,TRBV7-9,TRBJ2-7,TGTGCCAGCAGCTCCCAGACACTGCGTCCCTACGAGCAGTACTTC,CASSSQTLRPYEQYF
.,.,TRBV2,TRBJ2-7,TGTGCCAGCAGTTATACAGCAGAGCAGTACTTC,CASSYTAEQYF
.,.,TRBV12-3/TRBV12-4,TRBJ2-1,TGTGCCAGCAGTTTGCTAACCTACAATGAGCAGTTCTTC,CASSLLTYNEQFF
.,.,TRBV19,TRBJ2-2,TGTGCCAGCGGGGAGAAGAACACCGGGGAGCTGTTTTTT,CASGEKNTGELFF
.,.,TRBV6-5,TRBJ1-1,TGTGCCAGCAGTTCCCCACGGCGAGGTCGAGGAACCGAAGCTTTCTTT,CASSSPRRGRGTEAFF
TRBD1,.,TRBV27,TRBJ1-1,TGTGCCAGCAGTTCAAGACAGGGAGGTTGGTTGAACGATGAAGCTTTCTTT,CASSSRQGGWLNDEAFF
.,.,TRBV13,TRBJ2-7,TGTGCCAGCAGCTCCCGGACAGTGAGTTTGGAGCAGTACTTC,CASSSRTVSLEQYF
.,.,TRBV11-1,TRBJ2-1,TGTGCCAGCAGCTTAGACGTAGAACATGAGCAGTTCTTC,CASSLDVEHEQFF
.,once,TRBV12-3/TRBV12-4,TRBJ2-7,TGTGCCAGCAGTTCCGGGACTTTCTACGAGCAGTACTTC,CASSSGTFYEQYF
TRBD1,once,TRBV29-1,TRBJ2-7,TGCAGCGTTGAAAGGGGGCAGGGGGCGGGCGAGCAGTACTTC,CSVERGQGAGEQYF
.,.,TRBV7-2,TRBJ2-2,TGTGCCAGCAGCCAGAGGGCGGGCAGGAACACCGGGGAGCTGTTTTTT,CASSQRAGRNTGELFF
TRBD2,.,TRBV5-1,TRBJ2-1,TGCGCCAGCAGCCGCCGACTAGCGGGAGGTGATGAGCAGTTCTTC,CASSRRLAGGDEQFF
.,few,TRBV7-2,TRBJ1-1,TGTGCCAGCAGCCTAGTAGTGGGAGCGGGGGAGGACACTGAAGCTTTCTTT,CASSLVVGAGEDTEAFF
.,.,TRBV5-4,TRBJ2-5,TGTGCCAGCACCACCGTAGGGGTTGAGACCCAGTACTTC,CASTTVGVETQYF
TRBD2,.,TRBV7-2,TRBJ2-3,TGTGCCAGCGGGCTAGCGGGAGTGGATACGCAGTATTTT,CASGLAGVDTQYF
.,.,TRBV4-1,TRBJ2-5,TGCGCCAGCAGCCAAGGGGACGGCGCGGCTCATTCAAAGACCCAGTACTTC,CASSQGDGAAHSKTQYF
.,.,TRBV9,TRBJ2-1,TGTGCCAGCAGCGTGGGGGCAGGTGCCTACAATGAGCAGTTCTTC,CASSVGAGAYNEQFF
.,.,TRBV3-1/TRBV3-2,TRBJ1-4,TGTGCCAGCAGCCCCGAGGTGGGGGGGGGAGAAAAACTGTTTTTT,CASSPEVGGGEKLFF
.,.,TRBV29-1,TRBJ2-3,TGCAGCGTTGAAGGTGATCTAGCCGACACAGATACGCAGTATTTT,CSVEGDLADTDTQYF
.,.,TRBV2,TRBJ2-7,TGTGCCAGCAGTGAGGGGTCTTGGGGCCAGCAGTACTTC,CASSEGSWGQQYF
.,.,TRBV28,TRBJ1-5,TGTGCCAGCAACAGCGGGAGTCAGCCCCAGCATTTT,CASNSGSQPQHF
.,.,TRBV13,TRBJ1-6,TGTGCCAGCAGCCCCCGGGTGGACTCACCCCTCCACTTT,CASSPRVDSPLHF
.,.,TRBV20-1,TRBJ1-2,TGCAGTGTGGTTTGGATGCGAGGCTACACCTTC,CSVVWMRGYTF
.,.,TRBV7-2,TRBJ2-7,TGTGCCAGCAGCTTGGCTCCCAGGGGAAGCAGCTCCTACGAGCAGTACTTC,CASSLAPRGSSSYEQYF
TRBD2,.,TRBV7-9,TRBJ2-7,TGTGCCAGCAGCCGGACTAGCGCAGCCTACGAGCAGTACTTC,CASSRTSAAYEQYF
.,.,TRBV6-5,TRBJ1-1,TGTGCCAGCAGCCCCAGCAACACTGAAGCTTTCTTT,CASSPSNTEAFF
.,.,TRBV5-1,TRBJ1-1,TGCGCCAGCAGCCAGGGACATCAGAACACTGAAGCTTTCTTT,CASSQGHQNTEAFF
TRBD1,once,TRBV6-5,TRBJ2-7,TGTGCCAGCAGCGGGGACAGGGGGCTCGACGAGCAGTACTTC,CASSGDRGLDEQYF
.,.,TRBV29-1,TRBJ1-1,TGCAGCGTTGATGAAGGGTTGGCCACTGAAGCTTTCTTT,CSVDEGLATEAFF
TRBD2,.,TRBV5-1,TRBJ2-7,TGCGCCAGCAGCTTTCTATCGGGAGGCGAGCAGTACTTC,CASSFLSGGEQYF
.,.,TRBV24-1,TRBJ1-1,TGTGACACCAGTGGGACACCGAACACTGAAGCTTTCTTT,CDTSGTPNTEAFF
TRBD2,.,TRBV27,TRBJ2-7,TGTGCCAGCAGTTTAAAGGCTAGCGGGAGCTACGAGCAGTACTTC,CASSLKASGSYEQYF
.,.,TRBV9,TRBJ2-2,TGTGCCAGCACCAATTGGGGAATAGGGGACACCGGGGAGCTGTTTTTT,CASTNWGIGDTGELFF
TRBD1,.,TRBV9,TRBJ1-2,TGTGCCAGCAGCGTTTCCGTCAGACAGGGGGCGCAAGGCTACACCTTC,CASSVSVRQGAQGYTF
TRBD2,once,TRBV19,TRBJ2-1,TGTGCCAGTAGTATTGGGGCTAGCGGGAGTGGGAGGTATGAGCAGTTCTTC,CASSIGASGSGRYEQFF
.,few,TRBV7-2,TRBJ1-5,TGTGCCAGCAGCTTAGACAGCCCGGAACCCCAGCATTTT,CASSLDSPEPQHF
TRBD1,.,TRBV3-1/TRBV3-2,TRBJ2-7,TGTGCCAGCAGCCCCAACAGGGGGGACGAGCAGTACTTC,CASSPNRGDEQYF
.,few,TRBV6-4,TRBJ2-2,TGTGCCAGCAGTCCAGGGGACACCGGGGAGCTGTTTTTT,CASSPGDTGELFF
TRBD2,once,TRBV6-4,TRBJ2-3,TGTGCCAGCAGTGACAAGGGCGGGAGTGGAGATACGCAGTATTTT,CASSDKGGSGDTQYF
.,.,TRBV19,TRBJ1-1,TGTGCCAGTAGAAACTTAAGGACCCCCCCTGGCACTGAAGCTTTCTTT,CASRNLRTPPGTEAFF
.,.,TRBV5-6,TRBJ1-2,TGTGCCAGCAGCTTGGTGGTCAGGTCGGCTAGTCCGGGGGGCTACACCTTC,CASSLVVRSASPGGYTF
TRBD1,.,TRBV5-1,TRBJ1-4,TGCGCCAGCAGCTCAGGGGGCGTTGGTGAAAAACTGTTTTTT,CASSSGGVGEKLFF
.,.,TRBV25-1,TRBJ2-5,TGTGCCAGCAGTACGACTAGTCAAGTCCAAGAGACCCAGTACTTC,CASSTTSQVQETQYF
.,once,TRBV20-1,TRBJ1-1,TGCAGTGCTACTGAACACGCGAACTTTGATATTGAAGCTTTCTTT,CSATEHANFDIEAFF
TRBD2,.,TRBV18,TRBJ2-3,TGTGCCAGCTCACGCTACTCTAGCGGAAGCACAGATACGCAGTATTTT,CASSRYSSGSTDTQYF
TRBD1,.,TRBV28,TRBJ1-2,TGTGCCAGCAGTCTCCGGGACAGGGTTTATCATGGCTACACCTTC,CASSLRDRVYHGYTF
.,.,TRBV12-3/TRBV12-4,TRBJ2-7,TGTGCCAGCAGTTTGGGACTCCGCGAGCAGTACTTC,CASSLGLREQYF
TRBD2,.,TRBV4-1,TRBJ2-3,TGCGCCAGCAGCCAAGCCGGGACTAGCGGTCGCACAGATACGCAGTATTTT,CASSQAGTSGRTDTQYF
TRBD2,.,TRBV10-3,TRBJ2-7,TGTGCCATCAGCTCTAGCGGGCCCTCCTACGAGCAGTACTTC,CAISSSGPSYEQYF
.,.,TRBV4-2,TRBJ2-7,TGTGCCAGCAGCCAAGAAGAGGCAGGTTATTCCTACGAGCAGTACTTC,CASSQEEAGYSYEQYF
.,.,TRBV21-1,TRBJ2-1,TGTGCCAGCAGCAAAGGTAGGACTAGCGGGAGATGGTATGAGCAGTTCTTC,CASSKGRTSGRWYEQFF